Listed below are T cell receptor beta chains from one sample, sequenced in a study of OX40 agonist ivuxolimab in advanced cancers. Clones were read by immunoSEQ multiplex PCR, and TCRdb kept only the in-frame ones, dropping some. The top ten clones hold about 7% of a sample with more than 45,000 clones, roughly 90% of them seen once. The sample was CD4+ or CD8+ T cells sorted from blood, taken in a trial of the OX40 agonist ivuxolimab. The receptors here all came from an adult with an advanced solid tumor such as melanoma, head and neck, liver or kidney cancer. Both conserved end residues are part of each CDR3. The D gene is left open where the match is weak. Expanded clones get a size class; other rows say once, few or many, or leave the size out.

size,J,D,V,CDR3,DNA
.,TRBJ1-4,.,TRBV7-7,CANRGKNNEKLFF,TGTGCTAATCGCGGCAAGAATAATGAAAAACTGTTTTTT
.,TRBJ1-1,.,TRBV30,CAWSVRRRNFYTEAFF,TGTGCCTGGAGTGTACGCCGCCGTAACTTTTACACTGAAGCTTTCTTT
.,TRBJ1-1,.,TRBV18,CASSPGVGANTEAFF,TGTGCCAGCTCACCCGGTGTTGGGGCGAACACTGAAGCTTTCTTT
.,TRBJ2-5,.,TRBV10-3,CAISTGLQETQYF,TGTGCCATCAGCACGGGGCTCCAAGAGACCCAGTACTTC
.,TRBJ1-5,.,TRBV28,CASSFATRSNQPQHF,TGTGCTAGCAGTTTTGCCACAAGAAGCAATCAGCCCCAGCATTTT
.,TRBJ1-5,.,TRBV7-2,CASSFEGYNQPQHF,TGTGCCAGCAGCTTCGAAGGGTACAATCAGCCCCAGCATTTT
few,TRBJ1-1,TRBD1,TRBV29-1,CSVLTGRAFF,TGCAGCGTTTTGACAGGGAGAGCTTTCTTT
.,TRBJ2-2,.,TRBV19,CASGYTGELFF,TGTGCCAGTGGGTACACCGGGGAGCTGTTTTTT
.,TRBJ2-3,TRBD2,TRBV10-3,CAIRDTSGVDTQYF,TGTGCCATCCGGGATACTAGCGGGGTAGATACGCAGTATTTT
.,TRBJ1-1,.,TRBV28,CASRPGVRGNTEAFF,TGTGCCAGCAGGCCCGGTGTCCGGGGGAACACTGAAGCTTTCTTT
.,TRBJ2-2,TRBD2,TRBV9,CASSVDLAGGVGELFF,TGTGCCAGCAGCGTAGACCTAGCGGGAGGGGTCGGGGAGCTGTTTTTT
.,TRBJ1-4,.,TRBV18,CASSPFRDEKLFF,TGTGCCAGCTCACCCTTCAGGGATGAAAAACTGTTTTTT
.,TRBJ2-2,.,TRBV5-1,CASSLTGTSYTGELFF,TGCGCCAGCAGCTTAACCGGGACCTCGTACACCGGGGAGCTGTTTTTT
.,TRBJ2-7,TRBD2,TRBV28,CASSLDLRHRLAGGWEQYF,TGTGCCAGCAGTTTGGATTTAAGGCACCGACTAGCGGGAGGTTGGGAGCAGTACTTC
once,TRBJ2-7,.,TRBV7-9,CASSPAGGGTYEQYF,TGTGCCAGCAGCCCTGCTGGGGGAGGAACCTACGAGCAGTACTTC
.,TRBJ2-7,.,TRBV11-2,CASSSSKVVGQYF,TGTGCCAGCAGCTCATCCAAGGTCGTAGGGCAGTACTTC
.,TRBJ2-7,TRBD1,TRBV10-3,CAISAGQATIQYF,TGTGCCATCAGTGCCGGACAGGCGACAATTCAGTACTTC
.,TRBJ1-5,.,TRBV5-1,CASSLGQSNQPQHF,TGCGCCAGCAGCTTAGGGCAGAGCAATCAGCCCCAGCATTTT
.,TRBJ2-5,TRBD1,TRBV5-5,CASSTGAAVHQETQYF,TGTGCCAGCAGCACAGGGGCAGCAGTCCACCAAGAGACCCAGTACTTC
.,TRBJ2-1,.,TRBV5-1,CASRWTDSYNEQFF,TGCGCCAGCAGGTGGACAGACTCGTACAATGAGCAGTTCTTC
.,TRBJ2-5,.,TRBV19,CASSFGGHQETQYF,TGTGCCAGTAGTTTTGGTGGGCACCAAGAGACCCAGTACTTC
.,TRBJ1-5,TRBD1,TRBV2,CASRAGQDRNQPQHF,TGTGCCAGCAGAGCTGGACAGGACCGCAATCAGCCCCAGCATTTT
medium-sized,TRBJ1-3,.,TRBV30,CAWSSGQLSGNTIYF,TGTGCCTGGAGCTCGGGGCAGCTCTCTGGAAACACCATATATTTT
.,TRBJ2-1,.,TRBV27,CASNSPVNSYDEQFF,TGTGCCAGCAACTCCCCGGTCAACTCCTACGATGAGCAGTTCTTC
.,TRBJ1-4,TRBD1,TRBV28,CASSTRQGREKLFF,TGTGCCAGCAGTACCCGACAGGGGAGGGAAAAACTGTTTTTT
.,TRBJ2-7,.,TRBV28,CASSLIAYEQYF,TGTGCCAGCAGTTTAATTGCCTACGAGCAGTACTTC
.,TRBJ1-2,TRBD1,TRBV6-5,CASNRGHGYGYTF,TGTGCCAGCAACAGGGGACATGGCTATGGCTACACCTTC
.,TRBJ2-5,.,TRBV25-1,CASSAMDGQETQYF,TGTGCCAGCAGTGCTATGGACGGGCAAGAGACCCAGTACTTC
.,TRBJ1-1,TRBD1,TRBV7-2,CASSLVWGQGTEAFF,TGTGCCAGCAGCTTAGTATGGGGACAGGGAACTGAAGCTTTCTTT
.,TRBJ1-4,TRBD1,TRBV18,CASSLSGGTNEKLFF,TGTGCCAGCTCACTCTCAGGGGGCACGAATGAAAAACTGTTTTTT
.,TRBJ2-3,TRBD1,TRBV19,CASSSRDRIADTQYF,TGTGCCAGTAGTTCCCGGGACAGGATCGCAGATACGCAGTATTTT
.,TRBJ1-1,.,TRBV11-2,CASSQTGGTEAFF,TGTGCCAGCAGCCAAACCGGGGGAACTGAAGCTTTCTTT
.,TRBJ1-2,.,TRBV6-5,CASSYLNSNYGYTF,TGTGCCAGCAGTTATTTGAACAGTAACTATGGCTACACCTTC
.,TRBJ1-1,.,TRBV27,CASRRSNTEAFF,TGTGCCAGCAGGAGATCGAACACTGAAGCTTTCTTT
once,TRBJ2-1,TRBD1,TRBV2,CASRSTGGSEQFF,TGTGCCAGCAGATCGACAGGGGGCTCGGAGCAGTTCTTC
.,TRBJ2-1,.,TRBV28,CASSKHTGHSYNEQFF,TGTGCCAGCAGTAAACATACAGGGCACTCCTACAATGAGCAGTTCTTC
.,TRBJ2-4,TRBD2,TRBV16,CASSQSRGGIQYF,TGTGCCAGCAGCCAATCTCGGGGGGGCATTCAGTACTTC
.,TRBJ2-7,.,TRBV28,CASSLGSSDYEQYF,TGTGCCAGCAGTTTAGGCAGTTCCGATTACGAGCAGTACTTC
.,TRBJ1-4,.,TRBV7-9,CASSFAGKEKLFF,TGTGCCAGCAGCTTTGCAGGGAAGGAAAAACTGTTTTTT
.,TRBJ2-3,TRBD2,TRBV5-6,CASSLTRTSGKDTQYF,TGTGCCAGCAGCTTAACTAGGACTAGCGGGAAGGATACGCAGTATTTT
.,TRBJ2-7,.,TRBV28,CASSFRSANQYEQYF,TGTGCCAGCAGTTTCCGAAGCGCGAACCAGTACGAGCAGTACTTC
once,TRBJ2-3,TRBD2,TRBV28,CASSSLGSGRDADTQYF,TGTGCCAGCAGTTCCCTGGGTAGCGGGAGAGACGCAGATACGCAGTATTTT
.,TRBJ2-3,TRBD2,TRBV4-2,CASSQDKLAGGSDTQYF,TGTGCCAGCAGCCAAGATAAACTAGCGGGAGGCTCAGATACGCAGTATTTT
.,TRBJ1-5,.,TRBV7-6,CASSPGTGREPQHF,TGTGCCAGCAGCCCCGGGACCGGTAGGGAGCCCCAGCATTTT
.,TRBJ1-5,TRBD1,TRBV6-1,CASTGQGSHQPQHF,TGTGCCAGCACGGGACAGGGGAGTCATCAGCCCCAGCATTTT
once,TRBJ1-6,.,TRBV6-1,CASRVNQVQRSPLHF,TGTGCCAGCAGGGTAAACCAGGTCCAAAGGTCACCCCTCCACTTT
.,TRBJ2-2,.,TRBV6-6,CASGIANTGELFF,TGTGCCAGCGGGATCGCGAACACCGGGGAGCTGTTTTTT
.,TRBJ2-7,.,TRBV5-1,CASSLGGQVSEQYF,TGCGCCAGCAGCTTGGGGGGGCAAGTCAGCGAGCAGTACTTC